The 32 T cell receptor beta chains given below trace back to one sample, sequenced in a study of cytomegalovirus exposure and HLA in healthy donors. Primers: 60 Vbeta forward and 13 Jbeta reverse. The method was immunoSEQ multiplex PCR; TCRdb's version includes in-frame clones alone and lacks a portion of them. The sample consists of 90,000 to 120,000 clones, roughly 80% of them appearing once. Sequencing was performed on PBMCs. Source of these receptors: a female donor in good health and CMV-seropositive.

The J gene is TRBJ2-1, the V gene TRBV18; TRBD1 might be the D (6 bases). This CDR3 has 14 residues. V was clipped by 2 bases and J by 7 bases, with 12 bases between them. The germline CDR1 and CDR2 sequences are KGHSH and LQKENI. The CDR3 region has the DNA TGTGCCAGCTCACCAGCAGGGGTGGCAAATGAGCAGTTCTTC. It is translated as CASSPAGVANEQFF.

This chain links TRBV4-1 with TRBJ1-2; TRBD1 matches 7 bases. The germline V gene encodes CDR1 MGHRA and CDR2 YSYEKL. V lost 3 bases, J lost 8 bases, and 3 bases stayed unmatched. The CDR3 covers 12 residues. The CDR3 reads CASSQRTGGYTF. The CDR3 DNA reads TGCGCCAGCAGCCAGAGGACAGGCGGCTACACCTTC.

As for this clone: Distinct nucleotide sequences in the sample also encode this CDR3. The chain links TRBV20-1 to TRBJ1-1; D not resolved. CDR1 and CDR2 from the germline V gene are DFQATT and SNEGSKA (reference sequence). V gave up 3 bases and J gave up 2 bases, with 4 bases separating them. The CDR3 is 11 amino acids. In nucleotides, the CDR3 is TGCAGTGCTAGCAAAAACACTGAAGCTTTCTTT. It specifies CSASKNTEAFF.

The genes are TRBV10-1 and TRBJ2-5; D is perhaps TRBD1 (6 bases). The CDR3 is 15 residues long. Germline V CDR1 and CDR2: WNHNN, SYGVQD (reference sequence). Trimming left V 2 bases short and J 4 bases short, with 14 bases between. The DNA of the CDR3 is TGCGCCAGCAGTGAGCGAGCCAGGGGTTTAGAGACCCAGTACTTC. Its protein product is CASSERARGLETQYF.

This chain uses TRBV28 with TRBJ1-2; no clear D. The CDR3 runs to 16 residues. Germline-derived CDR1 and CDR2 are MDHEN and SYDVKM. The V end lost 7 bases, the J end lost 11 bases, and 29 bases lay between the germline ends. The CDR3 DNA reads as TGTGCCAGCACCCGAGAATCTCAAGACGCGGGTTTTAAATACACCTTC. It encodes CASTRESQDAGFKYTF.

This rearrangement joins TRBV5-1 to TRBJ1-1, with D tentatively TRBD1 (5 bases). Germline-derived CDR1 and CDR2 are SGHRS and YFSETQ. V lost 3 bases to trimming and J lost 4 bases, with 10 bases between them. There are 13 residues in the CDR3. CDR3 DNA sequence: TGCGCCAGCAGCTCCGGCGGGGCCACTGAAGCTTTCTTT. Amino acid sequence: CASSSGGATEAFF.

The rearrangement joins TRBV7-9 to TRBJ2-5, with 13 bases aligning to TRBD2. Trimming took 5 bases from V and 5 from J; bases not matched to a gene: 5. This CDR3 contains 15 residues. CDR1 is SEHNR and CDR2 is FQNEAQ in the germline V gene (reference sequence). As DNA, the CDR3 is TGTGCCAGCAGCCGTCCGGGACTAGCGGGGGAGACCCAGTACTTC. Translated, it gives CASSRPGLAGETQYF.

The chain uses TRBV14 and TRBJ1-1, with D maybe TRBD1 (6 bases). Germline CDR1 SGHDN, CDR2 FVKESK. Trimming cost V 2 bases and J 5 bases, with 15 bases left between them. This CDR3 contains 15 residues. CDR3 residues: CASSQQTGHGTEAFF. The CDR3 bases are TGTGCCAGCAGCCAACAGACAGGTCATGGGACTGAAGCTTTCTTT.

This chain uses TRBV5-1 with TRBJ2-7; 10 bases align to TRBD1. The germline V gene has CDR1 SGHRS and CDR2 YFSETQ. Losses at the gene ends were 1 base for V and 0 bases for J; bases not matched to a gene: 10. The CDR3 runs 18 residues. CDR3 in amino acids: CASSLSWTGGGGSYEQYF. The CDR3 DNA is TGCGCCAGCAGCTTGTCTTGGACAGGGGGAGGTGGCTCCTACGAGCAGTACTTC.

V is TRBV7-2 and J is TRBJ1-2, with D perhaps matching TRBD1 (5 bases). The CDR3 is 15 residues long. Germline lookup yields CDR1 SGHTA and CDR2 FQGNSA. The germline V and J ends were trimmed by 1 base and 8 bases, with 17 bases remaining between them. The CDR3 bases are TGTGCCAGCAGCTTAGGGGGACTCTCCCGGGGCGGCTACACCTTC. Translated: CASSLGGLSRGGYTF.

This clone was counted only a few times. The rearrangement links TRBV7-8 to TRBJ1-4; D is ambiguous. The CDR3 extends over 13 amino acids. The germline V gene encodes CDR1 SGHVS and CDR2 FQNEAQ. V lost 6 bases and J 8 bases, leaving 13 bases between the germline ends. CDR3 sequence (DNA): TGTGCCAGCAGAGGAGGGATTCGAGAAAAACTGTTTTTT. It codes for CASRGGIREKLFF.

The V call is TRBV6-6, the J call TRBJ1-1, with D hard to call. Germline CDR1 is MNHNY and CDR2 is SVGAGI (reference sequence). This CDR3 spans 16 amino acids. Trimming removed 6 bases at V and 0 bases at J, with 17 bases between. The CDR3 is CASSYAAAVMNTEAFF. CDR3 DNA sequence: TGTGCCAGCAGCTACGCGGCAGCAGTGATGAACACTGAAGCTTTCTTT.

This chain links TRBV7-3 with TRBJ1-6; 10 bases fit TRBD1. This CDR3 has 18 amino acids. Unmatched junction bases numbered 6, after V lost 4 bases and J lost 0 bases. CDR1 is SGHTA, CDR2 FQGTGA, per germline. The CDR3 spells CASSSHRQGASYNSPLHF. The CDR3 DNA is TGTGCCAGCAGCTCCCATAGACAGGGGGCCTCCTATAATTCACCCCTCCACTTT.

J is TRBJ2-5 and V is TRBV27; D is perhaps TRBD2 (5 bases). V was shortened by 6 bases and J by 2 bases, with 10 bases between the two germline ends. The CDR3 extends over 13 amino acids. Germline assignment: CDR1 MNHEY and CDR2 SMNVEV (reference sequence). CDR3 DNA: TGTGCCAGCAGCACAGCGGAGCAAGAGACCCAGTACTTC. Translating it yields CASSTAEQETQYF.

The V call is TRBV6-5, the J call TRBJ2-5; 9 bases match TRBD2. With 2 bases clipped from V and 3 bases from J, the junction kept 4 bases outside the gene matches. Germline V CDR1 and CDR2: MNHEY, SVGAGI. The CDR3 is 15 residues long. The CDR3 spells CASSYVGGGEETQYF. The CDR3 region has the DNA TGTGCCAGCAGTTACGTGGGCGGGGGGGAAGAGACCCAGTACTTC.

The chain carries TRBV28 and TRBJ2-3; D is undetermined. Trimming shortened V by 2 bases and J by 4 bases, and 4 bases separated the two germline ends. The length of the CDR3 is 12 residues. CDR1 is MDHEN, CDR2 SYDVKM, per germline. The CDR3 bases are TGTGCCAGCAGTTTACGGGCAGATACGCAGTATTTT. Its translation: CASSLRADTQYF.

The chain links TRBV9 to TRBJ2-3, with a tentative D call TRBD1 (6 bases). Deletions cut 4 bases from V and 2 bases from J, with 17 bases between. The CDR3 contains 16 residues. The V gene's germline CDR1 is SGDLS and CDR2 YYNGEE. In DNA form, the CDR3 reads TGTGCCAGCAGCCTCAGGGGTCGTCCCCTCACAGATACGCAGTATTTT. It encodes CASSLRGRPLTDTQYF.

The rearrangement links TRBV6-5 to TRBJ1-5; TRBD1 agrees at 9 bases. The V segment lost 4 bases and the J segment 7 bases; nucleotides outside the gene matches: 8. The CDR3 sequence is 15 residues long. Germline V lookup: CDR1 MNHEY, CDR2 SVGAGI. The CDR3 region is CASSSGQGTQQPQHF. The CDR3 coding sequence is TGTGCCAGCAGTTCTGGACAGGGGACACAACAGCCCCAGCATTTT.

The gene calls are TRBV5-6 and TRBJ1-3; D uncertain. This CDR3 has 17 amino acids. The ends were cut back, 1 base at V and 0 bases at J, with 14 bases in the middle. Per the germline V gene, CDR1 is SGHDT and CDR2 is YYEEEE. The CDR3 coding sequence is TGTGCCAGCAGCTTGAGAACAGAGTCCTCCTCTGGAAACACCATATATTTT. It encodes CASSLRTESSSGNTIYF. Combining the CDR3 with reference TRBV5-6 and TRBJ1-3 gives the whole variable domain DAGVTQSPTHLIKTRGQQVTLRCSPKSGHDTVSWYQQALGQGPQFIFQYYEEEERQRGNFPDRFSGHQFPNYSSELNVNALLLGDSALYLCASSLRTESSSGNTIYFGEGSWLTVV.

V usage is TRBV14 and J usage is TRBJ2-3; a possible D gene is TRBD2 (6 bases). Germline CDR1 is SGHDN and CDR2 is FVKESK. V was cut by 4 bases and J by 6 bases, with 14 bases left in between. The CDR3 has 14 residues. DNA for the CDR3: TGTGCCAGCAGCCTGGGACTTACTAGGGATACGCAGTATTTT. Protein: CASSLGLTRDTQYF.

The chain links TRBV5-1 to TRBJ2-1; possible D gene TRBD1, 5 bases. Germline loops: CDR1 SGHRS, CDR2 YFSETQ. This CDR3 has 15 residues. V was trimmed by 0 bases and J by 8 bases, leaving 15 bases between them. The CDR3 spells CASSLASKGVDEQFF. The CDR3 DNA sequence: TGCGCCAGCAGCTTGGCTTCCAAAGGGGTAGATGAGCAGTTCTTC. The full variable domain, rest sourced from reference TRBV5-1 and TRBJ2-1, is KAGVTQTPRYLIKTRGQQVTLSCSPISGHRSVSWYQQTPGQGLQFLFEYFSETQRNKGNFPGRFSGRQFSNSRSEMNVSTLELGDSALYLCASSLASKGVDEQFFGPGTRLTVL.

To note about this clone: This same CDR3 is encoded by further DNA sequences in the sample. CDR3 amino acids: CASSYLQGLDGYTF. The CDR3, as DNA: TGTGCCAGCAGTTACTTACAGGGTCTTGATGGCTACACCTTC. J is TRBJ1-2 and V is TRBV2, with D perhaps matching TRBD1 (6 bases). Germline values: CDR1 SNHLY, CDR2 FYNNEI. The CDR3 has 14 amino acids. The germline V and J ends were trimmed by 5 bases and 6 bases, with 16 bases remaining between them.

This chain connects TRBV9 to TRBJ2-3; 11 bases agree with TRBD2. The CDR3 length is 16 residues. The junction had 4 bases not matched to a gene; V was cut back by 4 bases and J by 0 bases. In germline, CDR1 is SGDLS, CDR2 YYNGEE. The CDR3 DNA reads TGTGCCAGCAGCCTACGGACTAGCGGGAGCACAGATACGCAGTATTTT. This gives the protein CASSLRTSGSTDTQYF.

The chain has TRBV19 and TRBJ1-1, with 11 bases fitting TRBD1. Per the germline V gene, CDR1 is LNHDA and CDR2 is SQIVND (reference sequence). The V and J ends lost 6 bases and 9 bases, in that order; junction bases with no gene match: 0. CDR3 length equals 11 residues. CDR3: CASRDRGQAFF. The CDR3 DNA reads as TGTGCCAGTAGGGACAGGGGGCAAGCTTTCTTT. Filled out from reference TRBV19 and TRBJ1-1, the complete variable domain reads DGGITQSPKYLFRKEGQNVTLSCEQNLNHDAMYWYRQDPGQGLRLIYYSQIVNDFQKGDIAEGYSVSREKKESFPLTVTSAQKNPTAFYLCASRDRGQAFFGQGTRLTVV.

The chain uses TRBV6-1 and TRBJ2-7; D is unresolved. The germline CDR1 and CDR2 sequences are MNHNS and SASEGT. The CDR3 extends over 16 amino acids. Trimming shortened V by 4 bases and J by 5 bases, and 21 bases separated the two germline ends. CDR3 loop: CASSAFEAVPPDEQYF. CDR3 nucleotide sequence: TGTGCCAGCAGTGCCTTCGAGGCAGTACCTCCTGACGAGCAGTACTTC.

The CDR3 sequence: CASSPGLGGNTEAFF. The CDR3 DNA sequence: TGTGCCAGCTCACCGGGTTTAGGGGGCAACACTGAAGCTTTCTTT. The genes are TRBV18 and TRBJ1-1; TRBD1 matches 7 bases. The germline V gene encodes CDR1 KGHSH and CDR2 LQKENI. The CDR3 consists of 15 residues. The V segment lost 3 bases and the J segment 2 bases; nucleotides outside the gene matches: 6.

The chain carries TRBV15 and TRBJ2-2, with D possibly matching TRBD1 (6 bases). Trimming pared 6 bases from V and 5 bases from J, leaving 16 bases between. The CDR3 length is 15 residues. Per germline, CDR1 LNHNV and CDR2 YYDKDF (reference sequence). The CDR3: CATRRGTEGTGELFF. The DNA for the CDR3 is TGTGCCACCAGAAGGGGGACCGAGGGAACCGGGGAGCTGTTTTTT.

The rearrangement joins TRBV5-1 to TRBJ2-1; 8 bases line up with TRBD2. V lost 0 bases and J lost 7; bases outside the gene matches: 9. Germline-derived CDR1 and CDR2 are SGHRS and YFSETQ. The CDR3 is 16 amino acids. CDR3 sequence reads: CASSLALAGRINEQFF. The DNA of the CDR3 is TGCGCCAGCAGCTTGGCCTTAGCGGGGAGGATAAATGAGCAGTTCTTC. Looking up the rest from reference TRBV5-1 and TRBJ2-1 gives the full variable domain: KAGVTQTPRYLIKTRGQQVTLSCSPISGHRSVSWYQQTPGQGLQFLFEYFSETQRNKGNFPGRFSGRQFSNSRSEMNVSTLELGDSALYLCASSLALAGRINEQFFGPGTRLTVL.

This chain joins TRBV5-1 and TRBJ2-3; D is uncertain. Trimming left V 2 bases short and J 2 bases short, with 6 bases between. CDR3 length equals 13 residues. Germline values: CDR1 SGHRS, CDR2 YFSETQ. The CDR3 DNA reads TGCGCCAGCAGCTTCGGGTCCACAGATACGCAGTATTTT. This translates into CASSFGSTDTQYF.

This rearrangement joins TRBV15 to TRBJ2-3, with D perhaps matching TRBD1 (5 bases). Trimming cost V 0 bases and J 10 bases, with 11 bases left between them. CDR3 length: 13 amino acids. CDR1 is LNHNV and CDR2 is YYDKDF in the germline V gene (reference sequence). The CDR3 DNA is TGTGCCACCAGCAGAGATATTCAGGGCCCGCAGTATTTT. Its translation is CATSRDIQGPQYF. Full variable domain (missing parts from reference TRBV15 and TRBJ2-3): DAMVIQNPRYQVTQFGKPVTLSCSQTLNHNVMYWYQQKSSQAPKLLFHYYDKDFNNEADTPDNFQSRRPNTSFCFLDIRSPGLGDTAMYLCATSRDIQGPQYFGPGTRLTVL.

This clone has more than one count but fewer than ten. The CDR3 spells CASSPTGRETQYF. In DNA form, the CDR3 reads TGTGCCAGCAGTCCGACAGGGAGAGAGACCCAGTACTTC. This chain joins TRBV25-1 and TRBJ2-5, with 7 bases lining up with TRBD1. The J segment lost 4 bases and the V segment lost 5 bases, leaving 4 bases of the junction unmatched. Germline assignment: CDR1 MGHDK and CDR2 SYGVNS. The CDR3 is 13 residues long.

The chain joins TRBV7-2 to TRBJ2-2; TRBD2 aligns across 15 bases. This CDR3 region has 16 residues. Trimming took 6 bases from V and 6 from J; bases not matched to a gene: 5. Germline CDR1 reads SGHTA; CDR2 reads FQGNSA. The CDR3 spells CASRPGTSGGPGELFF. CDR3 in DNA: TGTGCCAGCAGACCAGGGACTAGCGGGGGGCCCGGGGAGCTGTTTTTT.